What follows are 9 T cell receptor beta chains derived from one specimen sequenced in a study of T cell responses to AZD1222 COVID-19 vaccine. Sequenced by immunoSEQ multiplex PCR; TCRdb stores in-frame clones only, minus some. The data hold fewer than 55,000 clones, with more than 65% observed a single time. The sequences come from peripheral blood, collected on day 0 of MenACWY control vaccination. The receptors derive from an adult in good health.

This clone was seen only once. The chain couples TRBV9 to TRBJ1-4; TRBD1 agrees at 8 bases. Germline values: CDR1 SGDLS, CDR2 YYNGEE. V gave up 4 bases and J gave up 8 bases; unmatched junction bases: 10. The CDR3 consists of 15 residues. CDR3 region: CASSPFLTGEEKLFF. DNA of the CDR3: TGTGCCAGCAGCCCCTTTTTGACAGGGGAAGAAAAACTGTTTTTT.

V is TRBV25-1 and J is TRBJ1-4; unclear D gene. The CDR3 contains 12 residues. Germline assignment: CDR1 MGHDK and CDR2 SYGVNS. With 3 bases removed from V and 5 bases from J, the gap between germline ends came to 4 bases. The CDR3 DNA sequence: TGTGCCAGCAGTGAGGGGAATGAAAAACTGTTTTTT. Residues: CASSEGNEKLFF.

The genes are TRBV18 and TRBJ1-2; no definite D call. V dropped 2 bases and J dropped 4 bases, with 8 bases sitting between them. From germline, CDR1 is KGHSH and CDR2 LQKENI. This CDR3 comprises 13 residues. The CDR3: CASSPGQLYGYTF. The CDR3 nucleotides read TGTGCCAGCTCACCAGGGCAGCTCTATGGCTACACCTTC.

CDR3: CASRGTDNYGYTF. The DNA of the CDR3 is TGTGCCAGCAGAGGGACGGACAACTATGGCTACACCTTC. The genes are TRBV2 and TRBJ1-2; a possible D gene is TRBD1 (5 bases). V gave up 6 bases and J gave up 2 bases, with 10 bases separating them. The CDR3 totals 13 residues. Germline V lookup: CDR1 SNHLY, CDR2 FYNNEI.

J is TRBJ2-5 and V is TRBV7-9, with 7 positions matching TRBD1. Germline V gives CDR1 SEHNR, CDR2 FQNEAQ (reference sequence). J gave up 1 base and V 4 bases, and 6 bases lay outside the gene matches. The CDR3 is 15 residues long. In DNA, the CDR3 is TGTGCCAGCAGCTCCGACAGGGCAAGCCAAGAGACCCAGTACTTC. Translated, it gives CASSSDRASQETQYF.

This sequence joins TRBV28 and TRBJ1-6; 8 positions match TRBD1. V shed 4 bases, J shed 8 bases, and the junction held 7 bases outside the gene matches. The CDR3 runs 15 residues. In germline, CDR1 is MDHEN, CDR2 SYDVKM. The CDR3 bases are TGTGCCAGCAGTTCCATCTCAGGGGGCTATTCACCCCTCCACTTT. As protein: CASSSISGGYSPLHF.

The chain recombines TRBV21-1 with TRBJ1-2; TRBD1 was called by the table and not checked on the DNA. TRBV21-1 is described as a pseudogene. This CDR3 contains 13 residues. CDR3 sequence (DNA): TGTGCCAGCAGCACAAGACAGGGCCCCGGGGCTACCTTC. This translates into CASSTRQGPGATF.

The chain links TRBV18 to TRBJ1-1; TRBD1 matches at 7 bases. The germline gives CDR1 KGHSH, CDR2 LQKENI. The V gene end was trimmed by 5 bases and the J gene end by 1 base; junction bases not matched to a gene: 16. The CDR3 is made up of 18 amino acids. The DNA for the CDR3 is TGTGCCAGCTCATCGACCAGCCCAACAGGGGCGGGGAACACTGAAGCTTTCTTT. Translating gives CASSSTSPTGAGNTEAFF.

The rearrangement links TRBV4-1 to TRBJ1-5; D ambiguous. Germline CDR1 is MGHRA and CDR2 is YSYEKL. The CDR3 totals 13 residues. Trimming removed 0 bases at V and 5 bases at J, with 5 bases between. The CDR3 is CASSQDGDQPQHF. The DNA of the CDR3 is TGCGCCAGCAGCCAAGACGGGGATCAGCCCCAGCATTTT.